Listed here are 4 T cell receptor beta chains from one sample, sequenced in a study of T cells after yellow fever vaccination. TCRdb redid the calling of the 5' RACE reads with MiXCR, one entry per CDR3 protein. The sample has tens of thousands of distinct CDR3 sequences; over 7.5% are singletons. The sample in question was CD8+ T cells sorted from PBMCs, obtained on the day of the yellow fever booster vaccination. The source of these receptors is a man aged 25-45 years who received the YFV17D yellow fever vaccine.

In this sample, this clonotype turned up a few times. The chain couples TRBV20-1 to TRBJ2-3, with D perhaps assigned TRBD1 or TRBD2 (5 bases each). CDR3 length equals 14 residues. The V gene lost 2 bases and the J gene lost 3 bases, with 12 bases spanning the gap. Germline values: CDR1 DFQATT, CDR2 SNEGSKA (reference sequence). The CDR3 is CSARTWDATDTQYF. As DNA, the CDR3 is TGCAGTGCTAGAACCTGGGACGCTACAGATACGCAGTATTTT.

This clonotype was counted a few times. The chain is built from TRBV28 and TRBJ2-7, with D perhaps matching TRBD1 (5 bases). The V end lost 7 bases, the J end lost 2 bases, and 18 bases lay between the germline ends. Looked up from germline, CDR1 is MDHEN and CDR2 is SYDVKM. The CDR3 is made up of 15 amino acids. The CDR3 region has the DNA TGTGCCAGCATCCAACAAGGGGCCAGTACCTACGAGCAGTACTTC. As protein: CASIQQGASTYEQYF. The variable domain in full, completed from reference TRBV28 and TRBJ2-7, reads DVKVTQSSRYLVKRTGEKVFLECVQDMDHENMFWYRQDPGLGLRLIYFSYDVKMKEKGDIPEGYSVSREKKERFSLILESASTNQTSMYLCASIQQGASTYEQYFGPGTRLTVT.

The sample holds many counts of this clonotype. The V and J genes are TRBV4-3 and TRBJ1-1, with 7 nucleotides matching TRBD1. Trimming took 4 bases from V and 0 from J; bases not matched to a gene: 5. The germline V gene has CDR1 LGHNA and CDR2 YSLEER. The CDR3 length is 15 residues. This chain's CDR3 is CASSPQTGMNTEAFF. The CDR3 nucleotides read TGCGCCAGCAGCCCCCAGACAGGGATGAACACTGAAGCTTTCTTT.

This clonotype was detected a few times. The genes are TRBV4-3 and TRBJ2-5; the match to TRBD2 covers 8 bases. Per germline, CDR1 LGHNA and CDR2 YSLEER. With V trimmed by 6 bases and J by 5 bases, 8 bases remained unmatched. There are 14 residues in the CDR3. CDR3 nucleotide sequence: TGCGCCAGCAGTATAGCGGGAATTGGGGAGACCCAGTACTTC. Translation gives CASSIAGIGETQYF.